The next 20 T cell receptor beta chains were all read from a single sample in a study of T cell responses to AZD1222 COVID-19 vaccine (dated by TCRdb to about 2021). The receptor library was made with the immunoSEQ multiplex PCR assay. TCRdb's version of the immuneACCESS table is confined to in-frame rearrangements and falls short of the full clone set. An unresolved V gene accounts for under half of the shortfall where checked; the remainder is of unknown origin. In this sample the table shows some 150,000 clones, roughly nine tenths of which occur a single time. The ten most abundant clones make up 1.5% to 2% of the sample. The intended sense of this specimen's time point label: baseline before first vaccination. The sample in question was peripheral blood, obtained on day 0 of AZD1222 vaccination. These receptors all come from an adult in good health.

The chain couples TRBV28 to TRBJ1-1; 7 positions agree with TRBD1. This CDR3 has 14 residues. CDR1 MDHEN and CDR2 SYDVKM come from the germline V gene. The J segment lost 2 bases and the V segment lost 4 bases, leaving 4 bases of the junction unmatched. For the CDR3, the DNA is TGTGCCAGCAGTTCAGGGGGACCAAACACTGAAGCTTTCTTT. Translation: CASSSGGPNTEAFF.

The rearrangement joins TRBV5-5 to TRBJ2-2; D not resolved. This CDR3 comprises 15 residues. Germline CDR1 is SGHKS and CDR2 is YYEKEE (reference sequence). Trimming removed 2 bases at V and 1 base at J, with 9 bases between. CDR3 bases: TGTGCCAGCAGCTTCATACCTGAGAACACCGGGGAGCTGTTTTTT. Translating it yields CASSFIPENTGELFF.

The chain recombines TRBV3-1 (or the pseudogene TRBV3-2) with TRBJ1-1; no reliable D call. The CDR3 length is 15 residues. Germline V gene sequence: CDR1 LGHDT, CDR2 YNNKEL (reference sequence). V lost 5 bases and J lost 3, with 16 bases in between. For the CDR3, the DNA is TGTGCCAGCAGCATCGCAGGTTCCTGGGACACTGAAGCTTTCTTT. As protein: CASSIAGSWDTEAFF.

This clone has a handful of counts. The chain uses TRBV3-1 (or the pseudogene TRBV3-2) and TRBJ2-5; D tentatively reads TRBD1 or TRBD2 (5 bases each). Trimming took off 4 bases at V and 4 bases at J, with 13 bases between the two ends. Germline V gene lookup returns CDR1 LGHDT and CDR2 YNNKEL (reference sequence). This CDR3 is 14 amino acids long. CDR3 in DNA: TGTGCCAGCAGCCCACTGGGGGAGTTAGAGACCCAGTACTTC. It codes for CASSPLGELETQYF.

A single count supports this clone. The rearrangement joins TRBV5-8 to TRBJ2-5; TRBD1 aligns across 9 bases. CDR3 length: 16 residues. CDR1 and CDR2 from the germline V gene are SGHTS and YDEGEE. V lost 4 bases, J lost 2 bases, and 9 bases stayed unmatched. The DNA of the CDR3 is TGTGCCAGCAGCCTGGGGACAGGGAAGGGTCAAGAGACCCAGTACTTC. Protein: CASSLGTGKGQETQYF.

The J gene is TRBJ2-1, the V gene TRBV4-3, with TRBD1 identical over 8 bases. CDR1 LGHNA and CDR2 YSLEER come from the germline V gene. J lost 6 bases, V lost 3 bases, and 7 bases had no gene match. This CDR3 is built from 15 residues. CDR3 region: CASSQEDRGSNEQFF. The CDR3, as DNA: TGCGCCAGCAGCCAGGAAGACAGGGGAAGCAATGAGCAGTTCTTC.

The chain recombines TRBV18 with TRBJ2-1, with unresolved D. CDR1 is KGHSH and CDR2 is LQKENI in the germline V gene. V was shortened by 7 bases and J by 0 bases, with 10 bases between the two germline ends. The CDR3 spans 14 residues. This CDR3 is CASLSRGSYNEQFF. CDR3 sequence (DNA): TGTGCCAGCTTAAGTCGAGGCTCCTACAATGAGCAGTTCTTC.

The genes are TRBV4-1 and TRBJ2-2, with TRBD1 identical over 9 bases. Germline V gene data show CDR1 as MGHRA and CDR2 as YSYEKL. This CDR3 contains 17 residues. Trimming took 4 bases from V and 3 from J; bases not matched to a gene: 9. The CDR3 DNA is TGCGCCAGCAGCCCATCCAACGACAGGGGGGACACCGGGGAGCTGTTTTTT. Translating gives CASSPSNDRGDTGELFF.

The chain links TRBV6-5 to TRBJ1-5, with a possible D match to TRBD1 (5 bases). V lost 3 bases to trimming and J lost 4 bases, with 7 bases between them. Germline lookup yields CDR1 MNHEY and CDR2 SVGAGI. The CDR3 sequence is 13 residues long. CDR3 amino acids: CASSYGGNQPQHF. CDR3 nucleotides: TGTGCCAGCAGTTATGGGGGTAATCAGCCCCAGCATTTT.

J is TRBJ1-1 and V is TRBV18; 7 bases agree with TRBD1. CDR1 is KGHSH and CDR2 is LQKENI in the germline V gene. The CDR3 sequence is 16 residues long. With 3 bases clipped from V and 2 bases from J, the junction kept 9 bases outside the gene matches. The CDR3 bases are TGTGCCAGCTCACCTGAGGGACAGCTTATTAACACTGAAGCTTTCTTT. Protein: CASSPEGQLINTEAFF.

In DNA form, the CDR3 reads TGTGCCAGCAGTGACTCCACCGGGAGTCTAGCTTTCTTT. Amino acids: CASSDSTGSLAFF. The chain carries TRBV6-4 and TRBJ1-1; the D is unclear. This CDR3 region has 13 residues. The germline V gene encodes CDR1 MRHNA and CDR2 SNTAGT. V was clipped by 0 bases and J by 10 bases, with 12 bases between them.

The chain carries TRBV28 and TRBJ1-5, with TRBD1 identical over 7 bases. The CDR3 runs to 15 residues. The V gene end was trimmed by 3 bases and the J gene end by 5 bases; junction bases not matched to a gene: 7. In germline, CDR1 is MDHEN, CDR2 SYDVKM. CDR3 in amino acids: CASSFATGYYQPQHF. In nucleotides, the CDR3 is TGTGCCAGCAGTTTTGCGACAGGGTATTATCAGCCCCAGCATTTT.

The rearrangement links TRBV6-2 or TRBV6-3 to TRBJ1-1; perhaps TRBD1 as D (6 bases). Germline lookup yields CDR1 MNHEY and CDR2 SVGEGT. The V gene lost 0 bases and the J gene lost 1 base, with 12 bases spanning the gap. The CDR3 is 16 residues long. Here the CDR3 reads CASSYSLQGANTEAFF. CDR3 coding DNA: TGTGCCAGCAGTTACTCTTTACAGGGAGCGAACACTGAAGCTTTCTTT.

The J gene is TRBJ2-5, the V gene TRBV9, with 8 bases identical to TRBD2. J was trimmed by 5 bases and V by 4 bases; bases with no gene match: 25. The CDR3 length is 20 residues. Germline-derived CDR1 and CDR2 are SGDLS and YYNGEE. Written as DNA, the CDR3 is TGTGCCAGCAGCCTCACCCCTCAAGCGGGAGCGCATATCGGGATGGAGACCCAGTACTTC. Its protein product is CASSLTPQAGAHIGMETQYF. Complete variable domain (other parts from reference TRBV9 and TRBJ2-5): DSGVTQTPKHLITATGQRVTLRCSPRSGDLSVYWYQQSLDQGLQFLIQYYNGEERAKGNILERFSAQQFPDLHSELNLSSLELGDSALYFCASSLTPQAGAHIGMETQYFGPGTRLLVL.

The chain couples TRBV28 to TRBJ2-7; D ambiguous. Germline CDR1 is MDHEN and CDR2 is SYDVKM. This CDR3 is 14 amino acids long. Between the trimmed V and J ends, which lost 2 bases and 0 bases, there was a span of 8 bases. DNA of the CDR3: TGTGCCAGCAGTTTAAGAGGTATCTCCTACGAGCAGTACTTC. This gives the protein CASSLRGISYEQYF.

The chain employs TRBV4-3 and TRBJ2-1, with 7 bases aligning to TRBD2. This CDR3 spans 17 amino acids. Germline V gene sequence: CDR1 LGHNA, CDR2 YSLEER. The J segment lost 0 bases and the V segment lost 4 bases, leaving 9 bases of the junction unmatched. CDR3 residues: CASSPSGGPSSYNEQFF. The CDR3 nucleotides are TGCGCCAGCAGCCCCTCGGGAGGACCTAGCTCCTACAATGAGCAGTTCTTC.

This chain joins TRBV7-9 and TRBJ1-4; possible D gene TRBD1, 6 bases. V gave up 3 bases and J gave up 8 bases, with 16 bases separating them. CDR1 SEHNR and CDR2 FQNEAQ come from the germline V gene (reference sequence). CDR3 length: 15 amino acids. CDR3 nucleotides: TGTGCCAGCAGCTTGGCCACGACAGGCGTCGAAAAACTGTTTTTT. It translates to CASSLATTGVEKLFF.

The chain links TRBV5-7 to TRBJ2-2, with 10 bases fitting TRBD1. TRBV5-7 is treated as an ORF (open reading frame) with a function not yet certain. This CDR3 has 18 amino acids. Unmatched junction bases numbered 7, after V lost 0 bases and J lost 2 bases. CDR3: CASSLGDRGGRNTGELFF. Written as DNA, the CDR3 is TGTGCCAGCAGCTTGGGGGACAGGGGCGGTAGAAACACCGGGGAGCTGTTTTTT.

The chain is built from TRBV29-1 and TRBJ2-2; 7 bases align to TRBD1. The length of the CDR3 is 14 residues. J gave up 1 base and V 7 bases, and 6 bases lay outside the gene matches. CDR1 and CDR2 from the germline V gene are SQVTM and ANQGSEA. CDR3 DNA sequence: TGCAGCGCACTAGGACAGGTGAACACCGGGGAGCTGTTTTTT. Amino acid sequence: CSALGQVNTGELFF.

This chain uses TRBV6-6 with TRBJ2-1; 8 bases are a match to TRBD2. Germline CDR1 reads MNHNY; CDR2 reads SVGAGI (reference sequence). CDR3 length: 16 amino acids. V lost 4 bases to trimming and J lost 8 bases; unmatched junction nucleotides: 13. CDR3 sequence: CASSSGSGGPYYEQFF. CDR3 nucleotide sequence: TGTGCCAGCAGTTCTGGTTCGGGGGGGCCTTATTATGAGCAGTTCTTC.